These 30 T cell receptor beta chains came from one sample sequenced in a study of post-analysis software for immune sequencing data. General study points: In patients, TRBV5-6, TRBV5-1 and TRBV20-1 belonged to five TRBV segments found more frequently than in controls.

Every TCR beta cDNA library bore unique molecular identifiers. TCRdb itself ran the PCR reads through MiXCR, one entry per CDR3 protein. The top ten hold roughly 4.5% of the sample, which has approximately 770,000 distinct CDR3 sequences, under 60% seen once. These receptors lack a known antigen. Sample: blood. These receptors were taken from a girl aged 5-17 years with multiple sclerosis.

On this clonotype itself: The junction and the germline gene differ at one end; a read error may be behind it. The chain joins TRBV12-3 or TRBV12-4 to TRBJ2-3; the D is unclear. The CDR3 sequence is 12 residues long. The DNA for the CDR3 is TGTGCCAGCAGTCTGAACACAGATGCGCAGTATTTT. Translated, it gives CASSLNTDAQYF.

J is TRBJ2-7 and V is TRBV27; D ambiguous. The V end was cut by 0 bases, the J end by 6 bases, with 12 bases between. This CDR3 is built from 14 residues. Germline V gives CDR1 MNHEY, CDR2 SMNVEV (reference sequence). CDR3 amino acids: CASSLSWAASEQYF. The CDR3 nucleotides read TGTGCCAGCAGTTTATCCTGGGCGGCGAGCGAGCAGTACTTC.

This rearrangement joins TRBV7-8 to TRBJ2-3, with 7 bases that match TRBD2. The ends lost 3 bases at V and 0 bases at J; junction bases unmatched: 9. The CDR3 contains 17 residues. From germline, CDR1 is SGHVS and CDR2 FQNEAQ. CDR3 sequence: CASSFPPAGTSTDTQYF. CDR3 in DNA: TGTGCCAGCAGCTTCCCCCCAGCGGGAACTAGCACAGATACGCAGTATTTT.

This CDR3 reads CSARDVGTTEKLFF. CDR3 DNA sequence: TGCAGTGCTAGAGATGTAGGTACAACGGAAAAACTGTTTTTT. This chain uses TRBV20-1 with TRBJ1-4; D call uncertain. CDR3 length equals 14 residues. The germline CDR1 and CDR2 sequences are DFQATT and SNEGSKA (reference sequence). V was shortened by 0 bases and J by 8 bases, with 13 bases between the two germline ends.

This clonotype has only a few counts. The J gene is TRBJ2-1, the V gene TRBV24-1, with a tentative D call TRBD2 (5 bases). The CDR3 extends over 16 amino acids. CDR1 and CDR2 (germline): KGHDR, SFDVKD. Trimming cost V 1 base and J 8 bases, with 17 bases left between them. As DNA, the CDR3 is TGTGCCACCAGTGATTTTGGGCTAGGGATTAGCGATGAGCAGTTCTTC. Encoded protein: CATSDFGLGISDEQFF.

This clonotype was counted between two and nine times. The chain uses TRBV10-3 and TRBJ2-5; D ambiguous. The CDR3 length is 11 residues. V lost 6 bases and J lost 5, with 7 bases in between. Germline loops: CDR1 ENHRY, CDR2 SYGVKD. For the CDR3, the DNA is TGTGCCATCAGGGTCGGGGAGACCCAGTACTTC. Its protein is CAIRVGETQYF.

This clonotype was counted only a few times. The rearrangement links TRBV20-1 to TRBJ2-7; TRBD2 aligns across 14 bases. V shed 6 bases, J shed 1 base, and the junction held 5 bases outside the gene matches. In germline, CDR1 is DFQATT, CDR2 SNEGSKA (reference sequence). This CDR3 has 15 residues. The CDR3 DNA follows: TGCAGTGCATCCGGGACTAGCGGGAGTTCCTACGAGCAGTACTTC. Its translation is CSASGTSGSSYEQYF.

In its sample, this clonotype was seen once. The chain is built from TRBV20-1 and TRBJ1-1, with D tentatively TRBD1 (5 bases). CDR3 length: 16 amino acids. The ends were cut back, 3 bases at V and 4 bases at J, with 21 bases in the middle. Germline values: CDR1 DFQATT, CDR2 SNEGSKA (reference sequence). CDR3 nucleotides: TGCAGTGCTAGCCAACCCTCCGAGTGGGGGAGCACTGAAGCTTTCTTT. Protein: CSASQPSEWGSTEAFF.

The genes are TRBV20-1 and TRBJ2-1, with D possibly TRBD2 on 5 matching bases. The CDR3 is 16 residues long. V dropped 3 bases and J dropped 2 bases, with 17 bases sitting between them. Germline loops: CDR1 DFQATT, CDR2 SNEGSKA (reference sequence). The CDR3 nucleotides are TGCAGTGCTAGTCAAAGTTGGGGAGAACCCTACAATGAGCAGTTCTTC. Protein product: CSASQSWGEPYNEQFF.

The table lists this clonotype with a few counts. CDR3 in DNA: TGTGCCAGCAGTTACTCGACAACCCAAGAGACCCAGTACTTC. It translates to CASSYSTTQETQYF. The genes are TRBV6-2 or TRBV6-3 and TRBJ2-5, with D unclear. CDR3 length: 14 amino acids. V was trimmed by 0 bases and J by 1 base, leaving 6 bases between them. Per germline, CDR1 MNHEY and CDR2 SVGEGT.

The genes are TRBV7-2 and TRBJ1-2, with 9 positions matching TRBD1. The CDR3 totals 14 residues. Germline CDR1 and CDR2: SGHTA and FQGNSA. The trim removed 5 bases at V and 3 bases at J, leaving 4 bases unmatched. In nucleotides, the CDR3 is TGTGCCAGCAGCATAGACAGGGGGGACTATGGCTACACCTTC. As protein: CASSIDRGDYGYTF.

In this sample, this clonotype turned up a few times. J is TRBJ2-4 and V is TRBV12-3 or TRBV12-4; D may match TRBD1 or TRBD2 (8 bases each). The last part of the DNA fits TRBJ2-7 better; the J call may be wrong. This CDR3 has 14 residues. The CDR3 protein is CASRARGRGDEQYF. The CDR3 DNA is TGTGCCAGCAGAGCCAGGGGGCGGGGGGACGAGCAGTACTTC.

This clonotype was picked up a small number of times. Because the CDR3's place on the DNA is in doubt, the DNA is left out and the CDR3 is given as listed by TCRdb. The gene calls are TRBV14 and TRBJ2-1; the table gives TRBD1 as D, unverified against the DNA. The CDR3 is 14 residues long, ends included. Germline values: CDR1 SGHDN, CDR2 FVKESK. This CDR3 reads CASSPRLSSSSRFF.

The J gene is TRBJ1-2, the V gene TRBV6-2 or TRBV6-3; no definite D call. Trimming removed 2 bases at V and 13 bases at J, with 17 bases between. Germline CDR1 is MNHEY and CDR2 is SVGEGT. CDR3 length equals 13 residues. For the CDR3, the DNA is TGTGCCAGCAGTTACCCAGCATCCCATGAGACCACCTTC. Residues: CASSYPASHETTF.

The V call is TRBV5-1, the J call TRBJ2-7; TRBD1 might be the D (6 bases). This CDR3 region has 15 residues. Trimming took 0 bases from V and 2 from J, leaving 12 bases between them. The germline V gene has CDR1 SGHRS and CDR2 YFSETQ. This CDR3 reads CASSLAGAWTYEQYF. Written as DNA, the CDR3 is TGCGCCAGCAGCTTGGCAGGGGCCTGGACCTACGAGCAGTACTTC.

There are a few counts of this clonotype. The J gene is TRBJ1-2, the V gene TRBV4-3; 8 bases match TRBD1. The CDR3 consists of 16 residues. Germline V CDR1 and CDR2: LGHNA, YSLEER. V lost 3 bases, J lost 2 bases, and 8 bases stayed unmatched. The CDR3 bases are TGCGCCAGCAGCCAGGCCCACCGGGACAGGAACTATGGCTACACCTTC. Translating gives CASSQAHRDRNYGYTF.

This rearrangement joins TRBV6-5 to TRBJ2-5; 14 bases map to TRBD2. CDR3 length equals 19 residues. With 0 bases clipped from V and 5 bases from J, the junction kept 11 bases outside the gene matches. Germline loops: CDR1 MNHEY, CDR2 SVGAGI. In nucleotides, the CDR3 is TGTGCCAGCAGTTACTCGGGGGGACTAGCGGGAGTTACGCATGAGACCCAGTACTTC. As protein: CASSYSGGLAGVTHETQYF.

The rearrangement links TRBV5-6 to TRBJ1-2; D is perhaps TRBD1 (6 bases). With 2 bases removed from V and 0 bases from J, the gap between germline ends came to 14 bases. This CDR3 contains 16 residues. Germline lookup yields CDR1 SGHDT and CDR2 YYEEEE. CDR3 in DNA: TGTGCCAGCAGCTTCGATACAGGGACCCCTAACTATGGCTACACCTTC. Its protein product is CASSFDTGTPNYGYTF.

This clonotype was detected many times. The junction departs from germline at one end; a sequencing error may be responsible. The V call is TRBV20-1, the J call TRBJ2-4; 11 positions match TRBD2. Germline-derived CDR1 and CDR2 are DFQATT and SNEGSKA (reference sequence). This CDR3 contains 14 residues. The CDR3, as DNA: TGCAGTGCACCACTAGCGGGAGCCACAAACATTCAGTACTTC. It encodes CSAPLAGATNIQYF.

The chain employs TRBV12-3 or TRBV12-4 and TRBJ1-4; TRBD1 aligns across 7 bases. The trim removed 0 bases at V and 6 bases at J, leaving 4 bases unmatched. The CDR3 consists of 15 residues. The CDR3 is CASSLARDSDEKLFF. Written as DNA, the CDR3 is TGTGCCAGCAGTTTAGCCAGGGACAGCGATGAAAAACTGTTTTTT.

The rearrangement joins TRBV7-9 to TRBJ1-1; no reliable D call. CDR1 and CDR2 from the germline V gene are SEHNR and FQNEAQ (reference sequence). This CDR3 has 11 residues. The CDR3 coding sequence is TGTACTGTCCTGAAGAACACTGAAGCTTTCTTT. Its protein product is CTVLKNTEAFF.

Details on this clonotype: The junction does not match germline at one end; this may be a read error. The chain employs TRBV29-1 and TRBJ1-1, with TRBD1 matching 8 bases. CDR1 is SQVTM, CDR2 ANQGSEA, per germline. The CDR3 has 12 residues. In DNA form, the CDR3 reads TGCAGCGGTGAAGGACAGGGTACTGAAGCTTTCTTT. Amino acids: CSGEGQGTEAFF.

The table lists this clonotype with a few counts. The chain is built from TRBV27 and TRBJ2-3; a weak D match, TRBD2 (5 bases). Trimming cost V 1 base and J 6 bases, with 17 bases left between them. The germline CDR1 and CDR2 sequences are MNHEY and SMNVEV (reference sequence). There are 16 residues in the CDR3. In DNA, the CDR3 is TGTGCCAGCAGTTTATTTCCGATCCTACGAGGGGATACGCAGTATTTT. It encodes CASSLFPILRGDTQYF.

This clonotype came up a few times. This chain links TRBV4-2 with TRBJ2-7; the D is unclear. In germline, CDR1 is LGHNA, CDR2 YNFKEQ. V lost 0 bases and J lost 3, with 6 bases in between. The CDR3 covers 13 residues. The CDR3 reads CASSQDGLYEQYF. CDR3 nucleotides: TGTGCCAGCAGCCAAGATGGGCTCTACGAGCAGTACTTC.

The rearrangement links TRBV6-2 or TRBV6-3 to TRBJ2-1; no firm D call. V gave up 5 bases and J gave up 9 bases, with 8 bases separating them. Looked up from germline, CDR1 is MNHEY and CDR2 is SVGEGT. This CDR3 contains 11 residues. The CDR3 nucleotides read TGTGCCAGCAGTCCACATACTGAGCAGTTCTTC. Translating it yields CASSPHTEQFF.

V is TRBV20-1 and J is TRBJ1-1; 8 bases are a match to TRBD1. Germline V gene sequence: CDR1 DFQATT, CDR2 SNEGSKA (reference sequence). V trimming: 4 bases; J trimming: 1 base; junction bases outside the gene matches: 5. The CDR3 totals 14 residues. CDR3 amino acids: CSATTTGANTEAFF. Written as DNA, the CDR3 is TGCAGTGCTACTACGACAGGGGCGAACACTGAAGCTTTCTTT.

In this sample, this clonotype turned up a few times. The V gene is TRBV29-1, the J gene TRBJ2-7; D may be TRBD2 (5 bases). This CDR3 is built from 11 residues. The germline V gene has CDR1 SQVTM and CDR2 ANQGSEA. V was pared by 5 bases and J by 2 bases, with 7 bases between. The CDR3 loop is CSVWGAYEQYF. The CDR3 region has the DNA TGCAGCGTTTGGGGAGCCTACGAGCAGTACTTC.

The sample holds a few counts of this clonotype. The chain employs TRBV29-1 and TRBJ1-2; possibly TRBD1 for D (6 bases). The germline V gene has CDR1 SQVTM and CDR2 ANQGSEA. V dropped 2 bases and J dropped 8 bases, with 15 bases sitting between them. The CDR3 is made up of 13 amino acids. The DNA of the CDR3 is TGCAGCGTTGAACGCGGCAGGGGTGTAGGCTACACCTTC. It is translated as CSVERGRGVGYTF.

V and J are TRBV2 and TRBJ1-2; 11 nucleotides line up with TRBD1. V shed 6 bases, J shed 6 bases, and the junction held 3 bases outside the gene matches. The CDR3 runs 13 residues. Germline-derived CDR1 and CDR2 are SNHLY and FYNNEI. The CDR3 here is CASRRDRGDGYTF. The CDR3 region has the DNA TGTGCCAGCAGGAGGGACAGGGGGGATGGCTACACCTTC.

The genes are TRBV18 and TRBJ2-7; the D gene is possibly TRBD2 (6 bases). Trimming shortened V by 6 bases and J by 0 bases, and 15 bases separated the two germline ends. The CDR3 consists of 15 residues. The V gene's germline CDR1 is KGHSH and CDR2 LQKENI. CDR3 region: CASSPNAGSSYEQYF. CDR3 DNA: TGTGCCAGCTCCCCAAACGCGGGGAGCTCCTACGAGCAGTACTTC.